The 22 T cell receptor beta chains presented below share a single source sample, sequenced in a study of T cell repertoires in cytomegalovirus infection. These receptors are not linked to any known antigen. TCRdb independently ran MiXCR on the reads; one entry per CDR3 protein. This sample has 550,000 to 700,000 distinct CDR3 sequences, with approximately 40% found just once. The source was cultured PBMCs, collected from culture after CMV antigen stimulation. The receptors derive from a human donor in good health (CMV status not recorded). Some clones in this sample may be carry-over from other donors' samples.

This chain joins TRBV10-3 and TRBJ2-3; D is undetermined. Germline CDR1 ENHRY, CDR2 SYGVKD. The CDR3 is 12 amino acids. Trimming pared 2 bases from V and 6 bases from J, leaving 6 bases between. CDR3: CAISEVADTQYF. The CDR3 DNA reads TGTGCCATCAGTGAGGTAGCTGATACGCAGTATTTT.

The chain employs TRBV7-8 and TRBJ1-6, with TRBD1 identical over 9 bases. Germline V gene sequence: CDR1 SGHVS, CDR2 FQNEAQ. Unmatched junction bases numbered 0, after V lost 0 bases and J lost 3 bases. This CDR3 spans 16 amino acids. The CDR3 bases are TGTGCCAGCAGCTTAGCGACAGGGGGCTATAATTCACCCCTCCACTTT. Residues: CASSLATGGYNSPLHF.

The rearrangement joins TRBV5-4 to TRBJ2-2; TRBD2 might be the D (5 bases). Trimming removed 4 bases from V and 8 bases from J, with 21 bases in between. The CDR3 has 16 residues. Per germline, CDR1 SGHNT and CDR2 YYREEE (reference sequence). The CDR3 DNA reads TGTGCCAGCAGCCCTAGTGATCTAGCCTCCCCGGGGGAGCTGTTTTTT. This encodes CASSPSDLASPGELFF.

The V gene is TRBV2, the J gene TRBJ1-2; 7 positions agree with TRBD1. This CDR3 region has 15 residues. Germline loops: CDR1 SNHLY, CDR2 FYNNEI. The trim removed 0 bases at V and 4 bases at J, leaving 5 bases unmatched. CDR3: CASSEALAGGYGYTF. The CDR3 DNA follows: TGTGCCAGCAGTGAAGCGCTTGCAGGGGGCTATGGCTACACCTTC.

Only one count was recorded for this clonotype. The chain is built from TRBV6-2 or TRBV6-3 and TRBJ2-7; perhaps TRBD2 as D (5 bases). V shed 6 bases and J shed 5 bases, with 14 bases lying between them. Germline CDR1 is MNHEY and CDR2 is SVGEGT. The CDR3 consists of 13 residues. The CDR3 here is CASRPAASHEQYF. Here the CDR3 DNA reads TGTGCCAGCAGGCCAGCGGCCTCTCACGAGCAGTACTTC.

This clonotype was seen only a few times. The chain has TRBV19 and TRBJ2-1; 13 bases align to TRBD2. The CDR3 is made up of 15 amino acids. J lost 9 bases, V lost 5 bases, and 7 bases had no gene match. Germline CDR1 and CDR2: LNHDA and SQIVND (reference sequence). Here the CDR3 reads CASSRTSGGQGEQFF. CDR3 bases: TGTGCCAGTAGTCGGACTAGCGGGGGCCAGGGTGAGCAGTTCTTC.

The CDR3 sequence is CASGLSTGLAGFNEQFF. The CDR3 region has the DNA TGTGCTAGTGGTTTGAGTACAGGACTAGCGGGATTCAATGAGCAGTTCTTC. The V call is TRBV12-5, the J call TRBJ2-1; TRBD2 agrees at 12 bases. Trimming at V came to 2 bases and at J to 6 bases, leaving 8 bases not matched to a gene. The CDR3 loop spans 17 amino acids. The germline CDR1 and CDR2 sequences are LGHNT and FRNRAP.

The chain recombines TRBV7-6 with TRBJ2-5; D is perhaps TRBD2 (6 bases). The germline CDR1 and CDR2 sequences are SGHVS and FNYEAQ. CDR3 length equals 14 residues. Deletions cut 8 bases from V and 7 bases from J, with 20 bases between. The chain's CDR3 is CASYEGRGGVTQYF. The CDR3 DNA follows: TGTGCCAGCTACGAAGGGCGGGGCGGGGTGACCCAGTACTTC.

CDR3 amino acids: CASSQEVPATGGETQYF. For the CDR3, the DNA is TGTGCCAGCAGCCAAGAGGTCCCGGCGACAGGGGGAGAGACCCAGTACTTC. The V and J genes are TRBV4-2 and TRBJ2-5, with TRBD1 identical over 9 bases. CDR3 size: 17 residues. Germline CDR1 is LGHNA and CDR2 is YNFKEQ. Trimming removed 0 bases from V and 4 bases from J; junction bases left unmatched: 9.

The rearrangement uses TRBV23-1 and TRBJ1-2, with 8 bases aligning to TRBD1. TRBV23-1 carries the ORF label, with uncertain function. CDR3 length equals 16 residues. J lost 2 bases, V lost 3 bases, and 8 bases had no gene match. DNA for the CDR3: TGCGCCAGCAGTCAGAGGACAGGGAGAGGAAACTATGGCTACACCTTC. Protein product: CASSQRTGRGNYGYTF.

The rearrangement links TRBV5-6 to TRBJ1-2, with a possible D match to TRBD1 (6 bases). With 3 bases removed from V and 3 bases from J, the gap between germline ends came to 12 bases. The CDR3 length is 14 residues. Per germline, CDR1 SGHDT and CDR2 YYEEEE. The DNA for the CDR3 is TGTGCCAGCAGCTCCGAACAGGGATACTATGGCTACACCTTC. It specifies CASSSEQGYYGYTF.

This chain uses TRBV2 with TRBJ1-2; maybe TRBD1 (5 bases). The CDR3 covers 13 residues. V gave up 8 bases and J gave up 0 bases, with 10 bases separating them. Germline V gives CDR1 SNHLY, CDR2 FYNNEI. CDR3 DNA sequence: TGTGCCAGCGGGGCTCGAACTAACTATGGCTACACCTTC. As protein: CASGARTNYGYTF.

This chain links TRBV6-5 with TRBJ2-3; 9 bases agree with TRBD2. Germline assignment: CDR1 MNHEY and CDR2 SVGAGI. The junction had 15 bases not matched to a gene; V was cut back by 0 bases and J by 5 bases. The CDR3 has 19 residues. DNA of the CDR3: TGTGCCAGCAGTTACTCTAGGGAGGCGGGCGGGGGGGCTAAAGATACGCAGTATTTT. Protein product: CASSYSREAGGGAKDTQYF.

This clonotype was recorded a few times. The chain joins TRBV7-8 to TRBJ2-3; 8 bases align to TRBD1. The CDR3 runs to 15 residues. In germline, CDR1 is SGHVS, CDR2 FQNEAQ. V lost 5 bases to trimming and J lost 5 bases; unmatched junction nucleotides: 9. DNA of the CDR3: TGTGCCAGCAGCCCCAACAGGGGGAGGATAGATACGCAGTATTTT. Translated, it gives CASSPNRGRIDTQYF.

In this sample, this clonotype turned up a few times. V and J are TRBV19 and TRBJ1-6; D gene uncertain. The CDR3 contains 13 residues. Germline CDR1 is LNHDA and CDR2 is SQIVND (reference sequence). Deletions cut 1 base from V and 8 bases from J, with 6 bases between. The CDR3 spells CASSIGGDSPLHF. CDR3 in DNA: TGTGCCAGTAGTATAGGCGGGGATTCACCCCTCCACTTT.

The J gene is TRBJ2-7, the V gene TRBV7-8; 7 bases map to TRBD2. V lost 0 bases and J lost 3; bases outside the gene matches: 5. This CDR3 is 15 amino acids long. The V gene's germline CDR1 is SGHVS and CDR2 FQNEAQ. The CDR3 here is CASSLASGDYYEQYF. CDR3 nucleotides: TGTGCCAGCAGCTTAGCCAGCGGGGACTACTACGAGCAGTACTTC.

The CDR3 DNA reads TGTGCCAGCAGTTCCTCCGGGACGGTATTCTACGAGCAGTACTTC. Protein product: CASSSSGTVFYEQYF. The rearrangement links TRBV6-5 to TRBJ2-7; D tentatively fits TRBD1 or TRBD2 (5 bases each). The CDR3 runs 15 residues. V lost 4 bases to trimming and J lost 3 bases, with 16 bases between them. Germline V lookup: CDR1 MNHEY, CDR2 SVGAGI.

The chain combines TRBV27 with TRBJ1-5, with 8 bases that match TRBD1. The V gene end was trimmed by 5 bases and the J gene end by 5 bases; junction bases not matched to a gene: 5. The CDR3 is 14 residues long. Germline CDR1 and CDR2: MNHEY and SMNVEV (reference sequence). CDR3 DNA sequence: TGTGCCAGCAGTCTGCAGGGGGCCCATCAGCCCCAGCATTTT. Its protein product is CASSLQGAHQPQHF.

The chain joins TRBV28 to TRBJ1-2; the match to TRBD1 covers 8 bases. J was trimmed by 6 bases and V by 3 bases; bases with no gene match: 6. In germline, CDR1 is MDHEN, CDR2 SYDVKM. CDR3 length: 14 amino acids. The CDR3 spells CASSFADRANGYTF. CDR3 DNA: TGTGCCAGCAGTTTCGCGGACAGGGCGAATGGCTACACCTTC.

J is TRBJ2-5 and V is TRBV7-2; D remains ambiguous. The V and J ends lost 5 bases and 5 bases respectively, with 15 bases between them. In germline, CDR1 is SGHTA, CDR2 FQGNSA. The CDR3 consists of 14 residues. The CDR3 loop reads CASSPAGYSETQYF. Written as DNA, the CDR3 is TGTGCCAGCAGCCCAGCTGGCTATTCGGAGACCCAGTACTTC.

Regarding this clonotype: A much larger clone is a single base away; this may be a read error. CDR3 sequence reads: CVSSPGQGGDTQYF. CDR3 DNA sequence: TGTGTCAGCAGCCCCGGACAGGGGGGAGATACGCAGTATTTT. The chain joins TRBV5-3 to TRBJ2-3; TRBD1 aligns across 10 bases. TRBV5-3 is assigned to the ORF class and has an uncertain function. This CDR3 region has 14 residues.

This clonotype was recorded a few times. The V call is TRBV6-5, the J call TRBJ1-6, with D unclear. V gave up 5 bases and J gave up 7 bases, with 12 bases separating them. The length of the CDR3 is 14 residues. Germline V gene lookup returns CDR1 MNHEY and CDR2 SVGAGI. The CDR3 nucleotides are TGTGCCAGCAGTAGCAGGAGCTTGAATTCACCCCTCCACTTT. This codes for CASSSRSLNSPLHF.